A single T cell receptor beta chain is shown here with its context. This entry is derived from a study of blood T cell repertoires in COVID-19. Study-wide context: COVID-19 samples from acute and convalescent phases originated in the United States, Italy and Spain. Sources were T cells, B-cell-depleted T cells, or PBMCs; the material itself was cDNA or gDNA.

CDR3 length equals 11 residues. The germline CDR1 and CDR2 sequences are DFQATT and SNEGSKA (reference sequence). With 3 bases removed from V and 7 bases from J, the gap between germline ends came to 9 bases. Generated by immunoSEQ multiplex PCR, the TCRdb table keeps only in-frame clones and is missing some. The sample lists more than 60,000 clones, roughly 87% occurring once. This sequence originates from a woman older than 75 with active or convalescent COVID-19. Sequences were obtained from peripheral blood. The chain carries TRBV20-1 and TRBJ1-1, with D possibly being TRBD1 (5 bases). CDR3 sequence reads: CSARGRYEAFF. Written as DNA, the CDR3 is TGCAGTGCTAGGGGGCGTTATGAAGCTTTCTTT.